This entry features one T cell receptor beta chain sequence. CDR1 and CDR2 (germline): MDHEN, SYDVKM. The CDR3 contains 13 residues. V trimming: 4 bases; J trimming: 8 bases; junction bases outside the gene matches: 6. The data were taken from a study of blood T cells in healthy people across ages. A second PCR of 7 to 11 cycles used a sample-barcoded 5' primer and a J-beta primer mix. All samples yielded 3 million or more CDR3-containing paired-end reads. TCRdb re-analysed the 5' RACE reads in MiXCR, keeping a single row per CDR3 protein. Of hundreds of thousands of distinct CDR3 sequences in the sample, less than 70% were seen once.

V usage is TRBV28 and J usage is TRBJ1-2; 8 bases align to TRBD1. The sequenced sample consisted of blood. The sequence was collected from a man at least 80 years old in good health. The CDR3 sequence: CASSSGQAGGYTF. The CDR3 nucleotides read TGTGCCAGCAGTTCGGGACAGGCGGGCGGCTACACCTTC.